Detailed here is one TCR beta chain. No antigen is known for it. Base qualities are not provided; no much larger clone lies one nucleotide away. The data originate from a study of cytomegalovirus exposure and HLA in healthy donors (dated by TCRdb to between 2016 and 2019). Turning to the overall study: According to an earlier analysis of 550 to 700 of the donors, about 170 million T cells yielded 117 million unique TCR beta sequences and 276 Gb of sequence data. The study aimed to test whether cataloging public T cell receptors could reveal signatures of past pathogen exposure. Of the roughly 410 genotyped donors, 81% were placed in the genetic ancestry cluster associated with self-reported Caucasian donors. Because of strong linkage in the cohort, roughly five DR-DQ haplotypes were treated as single units for association and clustering. To study patterns of TCR occurrence, a later analysis re-analyzed previously published TCR beta repertoires from 600 to 750 donors and added high-resolution HLA genotyping. Rather than using new phenotypic data, the later analysis identified candidate immune exposures from TCR beta sequences and from how often those sequences occurred across donors. Approximately 310 gigabases of sequencing data and 70 million to 85 million unique TCR sequences were included in an early release covering 550 to 650 HLA-typed donors. Among some 410 genotyped donors of the cohort, an average of about 220,000 unique TCR beta nucleotide sequences was sequenced per donor, of which about 19% were non-productive. Alongside the repertoire data, information on donor age, sex, ethnicity and CMV serostatus was compiled. To decide whether each TCR beta V gene segment behaved as functional or pseudogenic, an earlier analysis of fewer than 750 of the donors relied on high-throughput TCR beta sequencing. In a later genetic analysis, genome-wide SNP genotypes for about 60% of the 666 donors were used, and that subset was treated as a discovery cohort. Every discovery cohort repertoire had been produced on one sequencing platform. The study profiled the T cell repertoires of approximately 700 subjects by immunosequencing and related them to cytomegalovirus serostatus. HLA typing covered class I and class II loci at four-digit resolution. The number of typed donors differed by locus: about 629-640 for A, B, C, DRB1 and DQB1; some 540 for DQA1; around 580 for DPA1; and 400 to 480 for DPB1. Along with the approximately 700-subject first cohort, a separate validation cohort of over a hundred different subjects was used. To predict cytomegalovirus infection status, the study combined high-throughput TCR immunosequencing, statistical association of individual TCRs with disease status, and machine learning.

Reading the germline V gene gives CDR1 SGHTS and CDR2 YDEGEE. The CDR3 has 16 amino acids, counting the end cysteine and phenylalanine. Left in the record is the CDR3 DNA by itself, 48 bases read in frame from the first base. A distance of 20 bases separates the germline ends of V and J, which lose 4 bases and 9 bases respectively. Libraries were built with the immunoSEQ multiplex PCR assay. For the multiplex PCR, a mixture combining 60 forward primers for TCR Vbeta segments and 13 reverse primers for TCR Jbeta segments was used. Amplification of the CDR3 region of rearranged TCR beta genes was performed with a multiplex PCR assay on genomic DNA. On the Illumina HiSeq System, the amplified TCR beta libraries were sequenced as 87-base-pair reads. The study's processing was this. A later analysis counted approximately 84 million unique TCR beta chains across the 550 to 700 repertoires, and roughly 9.9 million of these chains were shared by at least two donors. Raw reads were error-corrected and collapsed into unique sequences with a nearest-neighbor algorithm that merged closely related sequences to remove PCR and sequencing errors. To assign V, D and J gene segments, CDR3 sequences were aligned to IMGT reference sequences. For a sequence to be retained, at least a six-nucleotide match to both a V gene segment and a J gene segment was required. A rearrangement was called productive if the CDR3 had no stop codons and remained in frame with V and J, and every other rearrangement was called non-productive. CDR3 was defined according to IMGT convention as the region running from the second conserved V-encoded cysteine to the conserved J-encoded phenylalanine. Sequences without an unambiguous match to a single V gene segment were excluded from the earlier analysis of over 500 of the donors. An earlier analysis of several hundred of the donors called V segments functional above 56.7% productive rearrangements and segregating when the between-donor standard deviation exceeded 5%. A statistical classification framework was developed to diagnose cytomegalovirus status using the catalog of TCR beta chain sequences. A later analysis assigned V and J genes by comparing TCR nucleotide sequences with IMGT/GENE-DB human TR gene sequences. Using the TCRdist pipeline, a later analysis assigned CDR3 sequences along with most-parsimonious VDJ recombination scenarios. In a later analysis, every TCR beta chain was defined by the combination of its CDR3 amino acid sequence and its V-gene family, and reads without a unique V-gene family were dropped. To address suspected cross-contamination and a sequencing artifact, a later analysis removed approximately 600 highly shared, low-generation-probability nucleotide sequences. In a later analysis, a clonal expansion index was calculated for each public chain from normalized within-repertoire ranks of inferred template counts. A later analysis computed generation probabilities with a VDJ recombination model fitted to out-of-frame rearrangements, and checked the results against IGoR. A later analysis scored TCR-TCR, TCR-HLA and TCR-CMV co-occurrence with hypergeometric tests, applying a repertoire-size bias correction to TCR pairs. To estimate false discovery rates, a later analysis permuted the HLA or CMV assignments 20 times. In a later analysis, co-occurring TCRs were grouped using DBSCAN, with TCRdist sequence similarity added in when clustering inside HLA-allele-positive subsets. Co-occurrence clustering excluded repertoires with fewer than 30,000 or more than 120,000 public chains, plus five with anomalous nucleotide sharing. This immuneACCESS table, as held by TCRdb, lists in-frame sequences with V and J called but not all clones. Of the missing ones, under half trace to an unresolved V gene in checked studies; the others have no known cause. V and J calls and clone size are copied from that table; D and trimming were computed from the DNA. The sample table shows around 79,000 clones, and roughly 73% are seen once. Of the sample, roughly a sixth is held by the ten largest clones.

The cohort consisted of hundreds of healthy bone marrow donors. Cohort members were all nominally healthy when sampled, although unrecorded immune exposures were likely present. The donor was CMV seropositive and belonged to the group of some 290 seropositive cohort members. A peripheral blood sample was provided by each donor, and peripheral blood mononuclear cells were used for TCR beta sequencing. Genomic DNA was extracted from the blood cell samples with the Qiagen DNeasy Blood Extraction Kit. On the study overall, not on this receptor specifically: In a later analysis, several top co-occurrence clusters were reported to appear linked to parvovirus B19, influenza, CMV and Epstein-Barr virus. In a later analysis, HLA-associated TCR beta chains showed more clonal expansion and lower generation probabilities than non-associated chains that were equally common. A further reported finding was that TCR beta sequences accurately predicted the HLA-A and HLA-B alleles for most subjects in the first cohort. Sequencing depth was assumed to be roughly uniform across donors in the presence/absence analyses, though that assumption may not hold. In a later analysis, most CMV-associated TCR beta chains were found to appear HLA-restricted, with HLA associations seemingly driven largely by CMV exposure. A total of roughly 160 TCR beta chains were listed by the study as associated with cytomegalovirus. The classifier was reported to diagnose cytomegalovirus status with high specificity and sensitivity in both the original and validation cohorts. In an earlier analysis of 587 of the donors, most TCR beta V segments appeared in productive rearrangements about 87% or about 30% of the time, broadly matching IMGT annotations. The 87-base-pair reads could not distinguish some IMGT-functional V segments, including TRBV6-2 and TRBV6-3, so those segments were excluded. A later analysis associated 15,000 to 20,000 TCR beta sequences with specific HLA alleles at a false discovery rate of 0.05. The sequencing pipeline was judged likely to have produced a cluster of highly shared sequence variants as a technical artifact. In a later analysis, TCR association rates were found to vary across HLA loci, with the most associated TCRs seen for DRB1 alleles and the fewest for HLA-C alleles. Most TCR sequences were seen in very few donors, while some public TCRs were found in many individuals. A later genetic analysis associated a missense DCLRE1C variant with V-gene and J-gene trimming of TCR beta chains, and an independent cohort replicated the association. When HLA alleles, especially DR and DQ, strongly co-occurred, TCR associations were difficult to assign to individual alleles. According to the authors, the approach could potentially be generalized to other disease states and immunological phenotypes. Because HLA typing was unavailable for some donors at each locus, only the typed subset was used in association tests. For the cohort, immune exposure information was limited to CMV serostatus. In a later genetic analysis, fewer N-insertions in productive TCRs were reported among donors in an Asian-associated ancestry cluster than the roughly 640-donor mean. The earlier analysis of around 600 of the donors excluded roughly 17 rarely observed V segments, including chromosome 9 orphons, because counts were too low. A few of the identified cytomegalovirus-associated TCR beta chains were confirmed in vitro to be specific for cytomegalovirus antigens. This cohort had only TCR beta chains sequenced, and the lack of alpha or paired-chain data limited which features could be detected. Linkage disequilibrium might explain the correlated functional status among segregating V segments, but an unknown experimental factor could not be ruled out.

Source material: PBMCs. This chain joins TRBV5-8 to TRBJ1-6; the D gene is perhaps TRBD1, on 5 matching bases. This TCR was sampled from a woman between 35 and 50 years old in good health and CMV-seropositive. The nucleotide sequence is given as TGTGCCAGCAGCACCCGACAGTTAGGGGTAGGTTCACCCCTCCACTTT. The resulting protein is CASSTRQLGVGSPLHF.